One TCR beta chain is described in this entry. The V gene end was trimmed by 1 base and the J gene end by 6 bases; junction bases not matched to a gene: 9. Germline CDR1 reads SGHTA; CDR2 reads FQGNSA. There are 16 residues in the CDR3. This sample stems from a study of shared clonotypes between healthy human individuals. Produced via immunoSEQ multiplex PCR; TCRdb's table is partial and in-frame only. The repertoire holds under 2,500,000 clones, with more than 90% as singletons. This sequence originates from a man aged 18 to 29 in good health. The rearrangement links TRBV7-2 to TRBJ2-7, with 10 bases fitting TRBD1. Material for sequencing was naive CD4+ T cells sorted from blood. Noted subset: CD45RA+ positively selected. In nucleotides, the CDR3 is TGTGCCAGCAGCTTAGATTTAGGGACAGGGGTATTCGAGCAGTACTTC. It codes for CASSLDLGTGVFEQYF.